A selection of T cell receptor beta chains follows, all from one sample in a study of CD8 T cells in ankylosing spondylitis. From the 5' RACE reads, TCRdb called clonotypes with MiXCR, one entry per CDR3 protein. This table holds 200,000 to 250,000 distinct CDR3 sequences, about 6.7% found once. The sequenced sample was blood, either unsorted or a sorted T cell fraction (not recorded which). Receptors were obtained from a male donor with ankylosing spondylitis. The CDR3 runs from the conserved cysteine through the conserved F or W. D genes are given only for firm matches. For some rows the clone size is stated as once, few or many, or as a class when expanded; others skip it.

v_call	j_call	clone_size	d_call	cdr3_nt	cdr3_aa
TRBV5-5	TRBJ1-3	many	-	TGTGCCAGCAGCTTGTGGGACCTTGGAGGAAACACCATATATTTT	CASSLWDLGGNTIYF
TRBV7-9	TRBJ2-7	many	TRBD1	TGTGCCAGCAGCTTACCAGGGGGCTATGTCGAGCAGTACTTC	CASSLPGGYVEQYF
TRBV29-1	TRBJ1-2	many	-	TGCAGCGTTGTAAAGGGGGATGAGAACTATGGCTACACCTTC	CSVVKGDENYGYTF
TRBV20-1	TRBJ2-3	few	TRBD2	TGCAGTGCAACTAGCGGGAGTCCAGATACGCAGTATTTT	CSATSGSPDTQYF
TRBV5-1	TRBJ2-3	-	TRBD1	TGCGCCAGCAGCGACAGGGGGGCGAATACGCAGTATTTT	CASSDRGANTQYF
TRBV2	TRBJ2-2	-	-	TGTGCCAGCAGTGAAGTGAGGGCAGGGCGAACCGGGGAGCTGTTTTTT	CASSEVRAGRTGELFF
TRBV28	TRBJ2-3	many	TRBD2	TGTGCCAGCAGTCCATCAGGCCCTAGCGGGAGCACAGATACGCAGTATTTT	CASSPSGPSGSTDTQYF
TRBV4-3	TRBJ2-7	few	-	TGCGCCAGCAGCCCGGGTTGGGCAACAGCCTACGAGCAGTACTTC	CASSPGWATAYEQYF
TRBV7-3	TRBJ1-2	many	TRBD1	TGTGCCAGCAGCTTGGGACAGAAGTATGGCTACACCTTC	CASSLGQKYGYTF
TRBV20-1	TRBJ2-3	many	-	TGCAGTGCTAGAGAAGCGTCGGATACGCAGTATTTT	CSAREASDTQYF
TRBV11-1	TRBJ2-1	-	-	TGTGCCAGCAGCGTTAGCGCGAGCTCCTACAATGAGCAGTTCTTC	CASSVSASSYNEQFF
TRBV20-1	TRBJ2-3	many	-	TGCAGTGCTTTCCGAGAGCATTTTGAGGTCGGGCAGTATTTT	CSAFREHFEVGQYF
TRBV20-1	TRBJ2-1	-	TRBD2	TGCAGTGCTAGAGAGCGGGGGGGCGACCTTAGCTCCTACAATGAGCAGTTCTTC	CSARERGGDLSSYNEQFF
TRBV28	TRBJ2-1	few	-	TGTGCCAGCAGTGGGGGGAATGACAATGAGCAGTTCTTC	CASSGGNDNEQFF
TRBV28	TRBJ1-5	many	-	TGTGCCAGCAGTGACCCGGGCAATCAGCCCCAGCATTTT	CASSDPGNQPQHF
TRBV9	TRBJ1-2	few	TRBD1	TGTGCCAGCAGCGCCGGACAGGGGGGAAGGTTTGGCTACACCTTC	CASSAGQGGRFGYTF